This T cell receptor (beta chain) derives from a study of blood T cell repertoires in COVID-19. Profiled with immunoSEQ multiplex PCR; TCRdb holds only in-frame clones, not every one. This table holds around 30,000 clones, approximately 82% found once. This CDR3 has 15 residues. Germline-derived CDR1 and CDR2 are SGDLS and YYNGEE. The V end was cut by 2 bases, the J end by 0 bases, with 11 bases between. The sample comprised peripheral blood. This receptor was taken from a man older than 75 with active or convalescent COVID-19. The chain recombines TRBV9 with TRBJ2-5, with D unclear. The CDR3 nucleotides read TGTGCCAGCAGCGTGAGTACAGCTTACCAAGAGACCCAGTACTTC. Its translation is CASSVSTAYQETQYF.